The 8 T cell receptor beta chains presented below share a single source sample, sequenced in a study of OX40 agonist ivuxolimab in advanced cancers. Assay used: immunoSEQ multiplex PCR; TCRdb lists only in-frame clones, some missing. The table shows tens of thousands of clones, with 70% to 90% occurring only once. The sequencing here drew on CD4+ or CD8+ T cells sorted from blood, taken in a trial of the OX40 agonist ivuxolimab. The source is an adult with an advanced solid tumor such as melanoma, head and neck, liver or kidney cancer.

The rearrangement uses TRBV25-1 and TRBJ2-3, with D tentatively TRBD2 (6 bases). The V gene's germline CDR1 is MGHDK and CDR2 SYGVNS. The length of the CDR3 is 14 residues. Trimming left V 9 bases short and J 1 base short, with 14 bases between. The CDR3 here is CASSRETGTDTQYF. CDR3 DNA: TGTGCCAGTTCTCGGGAGACTGGCACAGATACGCAGTATTTT.

In this sample, this clone turned up once. This chain uses TRBV7-2 with TRBJ2-3; TRBD1 aligns across 9 bases. The CDR3 is made up of 18 amino acids. Germline values: CDR1 SGHTA, CDR2 FQGNSA. Trimming at V came to 5 bases and at J to 2 bases, leaving 14 bases not matched to a gene. The CDR3 DNA follows: TGTGCCAGCAGCCCGGAACGGACAGGGGTACGCCTCACAGATACGCAGTATTTT. This translates into CASSPERTGVRLTDTQYF.

The J gene is TRBJ1-4, the V gene TRBV18, with D maybe TRBD1 (6 bases). V lost 3 bases and J lost 5, with 10 bases in between. Per the germline V gene, CDR1 is KGHSH and CDR2 is LQKENI. This CDR3 contains 14 residues. As DNA, the CDR3 is TGTGCCAGCTCACCGCCGGACAGAAATGAAAAACTGTTTTTT. Its translation: CASSPPDRNEKLFF.

This chain uses TRBV5-6 with TRBJ1-5; D unresolved. Trimming removed 0 bases from V and 2 bases from J, with 9 bases in between. The CDR3 loop spans 15 amino acids. Germline CDR1 is SGHDT and CDR2 is YYEEEE. CDR3 sequence reads: CASSLDRSRNQPQHF. The CDR3 DNA is TGTGCCAGCAGCTTGGACCGATCCCGCAATCAGCCCCAGCATTTT.

This clone has only one observation. The rearrangement uses TRBV7-2 and TRBJ1-2; the match to TRBD1 covers 12 bases. Germline lookup yields CDR1 SGHTA and CDR2 FQGNSA. The length of the CDR3 is 14 residues. V lost 5 bases, J lost 9 bases, and 7 bases stayed unmatched. The CDR3 DNA follows: TGTGCCAGCAGCCTGGGACAGGGGGCGTTTAGCTACACCTTC. It translates to CASSLGQGAFSYTF.

The J gene is TRBJ1-3, the V gene TRBV19; no clear D gene. Germline V gene sequence: CDR1 LNHDA, CDR2 SQIVND (reference sequence). Trimming removed 7 bases from V and 1 base from J, with 5 bases in between. The CDR3 is made up of 12 amino acids. The CDR3 DNA is TGTGCCAGTACCGCGTCTGGAAACACCATATATTTT. Amino acid sequence: CASTASGNTIYF.

This CDR3 reads CASSVRAGGNTEAFF. For the CDR3, the DNA is TGTGCCAGCAGCGTACGTGCAGGCGGGAACACTGAAGCTTTCTTT. The rearrangement joins TRBV9 to TRBJ1-1; no reliable D call. Looked up from germline, CDR1 is SGDLS and CDR2 is YYNGEE. The V gene lost 1 base and the J gene lost 1 base, with 11 bases spanning the gap. This CDR3 is 15 amino acids long.

This sequence joins TRBV4-2 and TRBJ2-1; possibly TRBD2 for D (5 bases). The CDR3 is 16 amino acids. Germline V CDR1 and CDR2: LGHNA, YNFKEQ. Trimming stripped 0 bases from V and 4 bases from J, with 13 bases between. CDR3 DNA: TGTGCCAGCAGCCAAGATTCTTGGACGGGGTACAATGAGCAGTTCTTC. This sequence encodes CASSQDSWTGYNEQFF.